This entry features one T cell receptor beta chain sequence. Primers included in the PCR were 60 Vbeta and 13 Jbeta primers. TCRdb keeps only in-frame clones here, not all; method: immunoSEQ multiplex PCR. The sample includes roughly 73,000 clones, around 84% of them seen just once. With V trimmed by 6 bases and J by 7 bases, 6 bases remained unmatched. The CDR3 covers 14 residues. The germline CDR1 and CDR2 sequences are MNHEY and SMNVEV (reference sequence). This sample is drawn from a study of cytomegalovirus exposure and HLA in healthy donors. V and J are TRBV27 and TRBJ1-4; 9 bases match TRBD1. Sequencing was carried out using PBMCs. This clonotype was sampled from a woman between 45 and 60 years old in good health and CMV-seronegative. The CDR3 nucleotides read TGTGCCAGCAGCACAGGGGGCGCTGGTGAAAAACTGTTTTTT. Amino acid sequence: CASSTGGAGEKLFF.